The present T cell receptor (beta chain) was sequenced within a study of T cell changes during pregnancy in multiple sclerosis. Profiling relied on immunoSEQ multiplex PCR, and the TCRdb table lists in-frame clones only, not all of them. The data hold over 50,000 clones, with 90% observed a single time. V gave up 4 bases and J gave up 7 bases; unmatched junction bases: 3. This CDR3 has 13 amino acids. Germline V lookup: CDR1 SNHLY, CDR2 FYNNEI. The sample consisted of peripheral blood, taken in the first trimester of pregnancy. The sequence was obtained from a female donor in good health, enrolled as a control in a pregnancy study. V gene TRBV2 combines with J gene TRBJ2-1; the match to TRBD1 covers 8 bases. The CDR3 sequence: CASSGQGLNEQFF. The DNA for the CDR3 is TGTGCCAGCAGTGGACAGGGGTTGAATGAGCAGTTCTTC.